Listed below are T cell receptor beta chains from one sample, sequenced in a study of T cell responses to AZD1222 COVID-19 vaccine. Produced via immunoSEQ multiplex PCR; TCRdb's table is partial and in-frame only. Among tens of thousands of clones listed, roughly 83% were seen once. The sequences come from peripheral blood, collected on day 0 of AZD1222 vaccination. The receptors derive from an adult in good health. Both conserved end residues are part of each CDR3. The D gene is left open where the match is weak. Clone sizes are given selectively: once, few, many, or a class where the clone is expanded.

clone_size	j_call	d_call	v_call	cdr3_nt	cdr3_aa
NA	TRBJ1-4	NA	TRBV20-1	TGCAGTGCTAGGATCGGGGAAAAACTGTTTTTT	CSARIGEKLFF
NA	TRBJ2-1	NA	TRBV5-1	TGCGCCAGCAGCTTGGGGGGAGCCTACAATGAGCAGTTCTTC	CASSLGGAYNEQFF
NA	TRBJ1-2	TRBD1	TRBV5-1	TGCGCCAGCAGCTTAGCCGGGACAGACTATGGCTACACCTTC	CASSLAGTDYGYTF
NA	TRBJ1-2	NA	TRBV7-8	TGTGCCAGCAGCGCGCGGGGTGGGGACTATGGCTACACCTTC	CASSARGGDYGYTF
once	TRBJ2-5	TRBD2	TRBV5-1	TGCGCCAGCAGCTTGTTGCGGGGGGAGACCCAGTACTTC	CASSLLRGETQYF
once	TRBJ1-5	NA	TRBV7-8	TGTGCCAGCAGCTTAGTAGGTCAGGGTAGCAATCAGCCCCAGCATTTT	CASSLVGQGSNQPQHF
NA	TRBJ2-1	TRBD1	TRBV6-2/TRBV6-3	TGTGCCAGCAGCCACGGACAGGGGCAGTTCTTC	CASSHGQGQFF
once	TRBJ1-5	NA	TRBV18	TGTGCCAGCTCACCATTGGAGAATCAGCCCCAGCATTTT	CASSPLENQPQHF
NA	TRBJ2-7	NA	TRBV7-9	TGTGCCAGCAGCTTAGGAGAAGCCTCCTACGAGCAGTACTTC	CASSLGEASYEQYF
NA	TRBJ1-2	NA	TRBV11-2	TGTGCCAGCAGCTTCGGGGCAGCTGATGGCTACACCTTC	CASSFGAADGYTF
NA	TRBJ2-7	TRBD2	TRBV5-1	TGCGCCAGCAGCGACCGCGCGGGAGGGCCCTACGAGCAGTACTTC	CASSDRAGGPYEQYF
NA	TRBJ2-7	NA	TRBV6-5	TGTGCCAGCAGTTCCCAGGCGGGGAGCTCCTACGAGCAGTACTTC	CASSSQAGSSYEQYF
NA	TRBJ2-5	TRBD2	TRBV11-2	TGTGCCAGCAGCTTGGATACTAGCGGGAGGGAGACCCAGTACTTC	CASSLDTSGRETQYF
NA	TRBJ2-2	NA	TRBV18	TGTGCCAGCTCAGGATACACCGGGGAGCTGTTTTTT	CASSGYTGELFF
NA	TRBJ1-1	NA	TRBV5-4	TGTGCCAGCAGCTTGAAGGGTTACACTGAAGCTTTCTTT	CASSLKGYTEAFF
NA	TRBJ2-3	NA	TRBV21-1	TGTGCCAGCAGCCCTCTCCCCGGGACTAGCGGACCTAGCACAGATACGCAGTATTTT	CASSPLPGTSGPSTDTQYF